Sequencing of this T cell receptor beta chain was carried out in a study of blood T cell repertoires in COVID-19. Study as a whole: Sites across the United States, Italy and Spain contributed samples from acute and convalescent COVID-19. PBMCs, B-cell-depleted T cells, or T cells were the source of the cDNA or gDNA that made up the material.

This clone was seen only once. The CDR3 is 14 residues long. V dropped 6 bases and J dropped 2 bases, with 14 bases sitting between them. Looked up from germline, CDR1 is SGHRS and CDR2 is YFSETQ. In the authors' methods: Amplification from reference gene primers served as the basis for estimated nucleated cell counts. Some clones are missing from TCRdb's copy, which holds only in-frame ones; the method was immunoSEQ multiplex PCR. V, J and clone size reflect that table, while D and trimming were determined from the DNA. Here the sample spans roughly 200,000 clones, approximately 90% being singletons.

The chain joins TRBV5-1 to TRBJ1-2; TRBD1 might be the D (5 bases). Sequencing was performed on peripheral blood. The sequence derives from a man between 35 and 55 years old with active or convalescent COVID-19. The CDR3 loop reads CASMVRPGNYGYTF. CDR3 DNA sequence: TGCGCCAGCATGGTTCGGCCAGGGAACTATGGCTACACCTTC.